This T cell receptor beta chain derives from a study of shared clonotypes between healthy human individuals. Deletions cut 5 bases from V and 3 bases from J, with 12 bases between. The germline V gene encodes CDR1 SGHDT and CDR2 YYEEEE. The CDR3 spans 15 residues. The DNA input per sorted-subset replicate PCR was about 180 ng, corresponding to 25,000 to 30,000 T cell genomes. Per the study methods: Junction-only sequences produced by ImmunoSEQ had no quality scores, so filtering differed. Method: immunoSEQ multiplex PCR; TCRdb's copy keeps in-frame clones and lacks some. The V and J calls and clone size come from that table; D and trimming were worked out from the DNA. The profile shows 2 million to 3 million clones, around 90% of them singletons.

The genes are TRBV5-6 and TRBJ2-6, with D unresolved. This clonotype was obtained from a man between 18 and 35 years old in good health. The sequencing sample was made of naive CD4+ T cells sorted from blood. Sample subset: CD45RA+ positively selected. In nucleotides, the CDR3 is TGTGCCAGCAGATACGGGTTTGGTGGGGCCAACGTCCTGACTTTC. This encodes CASRYGFGGANVLTF. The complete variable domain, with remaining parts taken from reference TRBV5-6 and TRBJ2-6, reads DAGVTQSPTHLIKTRGQQVTLRCSPKSGHDTVSWYQQALGQGPQFIFQYYEEEERQRGNFPDRFSGHQFPNYSSELNVNALLLGDSALYLCASRYGFGGANVLTFGAGSRLTVL.